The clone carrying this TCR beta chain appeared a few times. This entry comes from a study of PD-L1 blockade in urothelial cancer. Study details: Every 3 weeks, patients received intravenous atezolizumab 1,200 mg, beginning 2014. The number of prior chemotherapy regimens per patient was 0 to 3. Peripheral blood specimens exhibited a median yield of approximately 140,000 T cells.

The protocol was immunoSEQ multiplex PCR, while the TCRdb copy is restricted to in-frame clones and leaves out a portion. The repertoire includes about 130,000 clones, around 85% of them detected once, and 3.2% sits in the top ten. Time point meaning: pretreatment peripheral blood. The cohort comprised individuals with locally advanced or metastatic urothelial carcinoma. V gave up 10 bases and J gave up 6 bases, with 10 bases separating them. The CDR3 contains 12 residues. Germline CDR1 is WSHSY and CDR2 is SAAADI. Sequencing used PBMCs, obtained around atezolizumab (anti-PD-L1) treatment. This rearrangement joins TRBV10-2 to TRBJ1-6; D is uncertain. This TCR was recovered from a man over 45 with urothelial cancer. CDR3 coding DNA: TGCGCCACCGGTCCGGTTAATTCACCCCTCCACTTT. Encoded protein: CATGPVNSPLHF.